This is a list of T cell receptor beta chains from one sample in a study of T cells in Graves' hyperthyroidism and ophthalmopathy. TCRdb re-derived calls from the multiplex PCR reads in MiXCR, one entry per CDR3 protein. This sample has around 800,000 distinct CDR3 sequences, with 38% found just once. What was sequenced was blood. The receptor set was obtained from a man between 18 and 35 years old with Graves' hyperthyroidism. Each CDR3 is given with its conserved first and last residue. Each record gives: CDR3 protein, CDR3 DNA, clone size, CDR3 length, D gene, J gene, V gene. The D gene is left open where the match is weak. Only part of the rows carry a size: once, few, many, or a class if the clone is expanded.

CDR3aa: CSAREDVRMGELFF
CDR3nt: TGCAGTGCCAGGGAGGACGTCCGGATGGGGGAGCTGTTTTTT
abundance: NA
len: 14
d_gene: NA
j_gene: TRBJ2-2
v_gene: TRBV20-1

CDR3aa: CASSPPDRVNEQYF
CDR3nt: TGTGCCAGCAGCCCTCCGGACAGGGTAAACGAGCAGTACTTC
abundance: NA
len: 14
d_gene: TRBD1
j_gene: TRBJ2-7
v_gene: TRBV19

CDR3aa: CASSVGSNTEAFF
CDR3nt: TGTGCCAGTAGTGTGGGGTCGAACACTGAAGCTTTCTTT
abundance: many
len: 13
d_gene: NA
j_gene: TRBJ1-1
v_gene: TRBV19

CDR3aa: CASSQGIYMNTEAFF
CDR3nt: TGTGCCAGCAGCCAAGGCATATACATGAACACTGAAGCTTTCTTT
abundance: few
len: 15
d_gene: NA
j_gene: TRBJ1-1
v_gene: TRBV3-1

CDR3aa: CASSRTENSPLHF
CDR3nt: TGTGCCAGCAGCCGGACAGAGAATTCACCCCTCCACTTT
abundance: many
len: 13
d_gene: NA
j_gene: TRBJ1-6
v_gene: TRBV12-3/TRBV12-4

CDR3aa: CASAPGQMNTEAFF
CDR3nt: TGTGCCAGCGCCCCGGGACAGATGAACACTGAAGCTTTCTTT
abundance: NA
len: 14
d_gene: TRBD1
j_gene: TRBJ1-1
v_gene: TRBV7-6

CDR3aa: CASSLGGFKDTQYF
CDR3nt: TGTGCCAGCAGCTTAGGAGGGTTTAAAGATACGCAGTATTTT
abundance: NA
len: 14
d_gene: NA
j_gene: TRBJ2-3
v_gene: TRBV7-8

CDR3aa: CASSVGGWDTEAFF
CDR3nt: TGTGCCAGTAGTGTCGGGGGTTGGGACACTGAAGCTTTCTTT
abundance: NA
len: 14
d_gene: NA
j_gene: TRBJ1-1
v_gene: TRBV19

CDR3aa: CSARVGTPNTEAFF
CDR3nt: TGCAGTGCTAGAGTTGGGACACCTAACACTGAAGCTTTCTTT
abundance: few
len: 14
d_gene: NA
j_gene: TRBJ1-1
v_gene: TRBV20-1

CDR3aa: CASSPASGHGELFF
CDR3nt: TGTGCCAGCAGTCCTGCTAGCGGTCACGGGGAGCTGTTTTTT
abundance: NA
len: 14
d_gene: TRBD2
j_gene: TRBJ2-2
v_gene: TRBV6-5

CDR3aa: CAISQTDATNEKLFF
CDR3nt: TGTGCCATCAGCCAGACGGATGCAACTAATGAAAAACTGTTTTTT
abundance: NA
len: 15
d_gene: NA
j_gene: TRBJ1-4
v_gene: TRBV10-3

CDR3aa: CASSYGGTDSSPLHF
CDR3nt: TGTGCCAGCAGTTACGGGGGGACAGACTCTTCACCCCTCCACTTT
abundance: NA
len: 15
d_gene: TRBD1
j_gene: TRBJ1-6
v_gene: TRBV6-2/TRBV6-3

CDR3aa: CSVEDFRPGSGNTIYF
CDR3nt: TGCAGCGTTGAAGATTTCCGGCCAGGCTCTGGAAACACCATATATTTT
abundance: many
len: 16
d_gene: NA
j_gene: TRBJ1-3
v_gene: TRBV29-1

CDR3aa: CASSSPSQGANTEAFF
CDR3nt: TGTGCCAGCAGCTCACCATCACAGGGAGCGAACACTGAAGCTTTCTTT
abundance: few
len: 16
d_gene: NA
j_gene: TRBJ1-1
v_gene: TRBV11-2

CDR3aa: CASSPDTRRTEAFF
CDR3nt: TGTGCCAGCAGCCCCGACACAAGGAGGACTGAAGCTTTCTTT
abundance: many
len: 14
d_gene: NA
j_gene: TRBJ1-1
v_gene: TRBV7-2

CDR3aa: CASTARRNTEAFF
CDR3nt: TGTGCCAGCACAGCCCGAAGGAACACTGAAGCTTTCTTT
abundance: few
len: 13
d_gene: NA
j_gene: TRBJ1-1
v_gene: TRBV3-1

CDR3aa: CASSQDGDRVRRTEAFF
CDR3nt: TGCGCCAGCAGCCAAGATGGAGACAGGGTCCGACGCACTGAAGCTTTCTTT
abundance: NA
len: 17
d_gene: TRBD1
j_gene: TRBJ1-1
v_gene: TRBV5-1

CDR3aa: CASSPDVRVETQYF
CDR3nt: TGTGCCAGCAGTCCGGACGTGAGGGTAGAGACCCAGTACTTC
abundance: NA
len: 14
d_gene: NA
j_gene: TRBJ2-5
v_gene: TRBV12-3/TRBV12-4

CDR3aa: CASSFYGDNDYGYTF
CDR3nt: TGTGCCAGCAGCTTCTACGGGGACAACGACTATGGCTACACCTTC
abundance: few
len: 15
d_gene: NA
j_gene: TRBJ1-2
v_gene: TRBV7-2

CDR3aa: CASSRQVADEKLFF
CDR3nt: TGTGCCAGCAGTCGACAAGTGGCCGATGAAAAACTGTTTTTT
abundance: few
len: 14
d_gene: NA
j_gene: TRBJ1-4
v_gene: TRBV6-5

CDR3aa: CASSLQGGVGQPQHF
CDR3nt: TGTGCCAGCAGTTTACAAGGGGGGGTCGGACAGCCCCAGCATTTT
abundance: few
len: 15
d_gene: NA
j_gene: TRBJ1-5
v_gene: TRBV12-3/TRBV12-4

CDR3aa: CASSPAVGAGDGANVLTF
CDR3nt: TGTGCCAGCAGCCCGGCTGTCGGGGCCGGCGACGGGGCCAACGTCCTGACTTTC
abundance: few
len: 18
d_gene: NA
j_gene: TRBJ2-6
v_gene: TRBV7-2

CDR3aa: CAHSSLGASYEQYF
CDR3nt: TGTGCCCACTCCTCTTTGGGGGCCTCCTACGAGCAGTACTTC
abundance: many
len: 14
d_gene: NA
j_gene: TRBJ2-7
v_gene: TRBV7-8

CDR3aa: CASSYRGAGSNYGYTF
CDR3nt: TGTGCCAGCAGTTACCGAGGGGCAGGATCTAACTATGGCTACACCTTC
abundance: NA
len: 16
d_gene: NA
j_gene: TRBJ1-2
v_gene: TRBV6-2/TRBV6-3

CDR3aa: CASSLGTRDREAFF
CDR3nt: TGTGCCAGCAGCTTGGGGACTAGGGACAGGGAAGCTTTCTTT
abundance: NA
len: 14
d_gene: TRBD1
j_gene: TRBJ1-1
v_gene: TRBV5-6

CDR3aa: CANRDRGEREKLFF
CDR3nt: TGTGCCAACAGGGACAGGGGCGAGAGAGAAAAACTGTTTTTT
abundance: NA
len: 14
d_gene: TRBD1
j_gene: TRBJ1-4
v_gene: TRBV10-3

CDR3aa: CASSPEVGSYEQYF
CDR3nt: TGTGCCAGCAGCCCCGAGGTTGGCTCCTACGAGCAGTACTTC
abundance: NA
len: 14
d_gene: NA
j_gene: TRBJ2-7
v_gene: TRBV9

CDR3aa: CSVLDSGETQYF
CDR3nt: TGCAGCGTTCTCGACAGCGGGGAGACCCAGTACTTC
abundance: many
len: 12
d_gene: NA
j_gene: TRBJ2-5
v_gene: TRBV29-1

CDR3aa: CASSPGQGEGYGYTF
CDR3nt: TGTGCCAGCAGTCCAGGACAGGGAGAGGGCTATGGCTACACCTTC
abundance: NA
len: 15
d_gene: TRBD1
j_gene: TRBJ1-2
v_gene: TRBV12-3/TRBV12-4

CDR3aa: CASSHSGSNQPQHF
CDR3nt: TGTGCCAGCAGTCACTCTGGTAGCAATCAGCCCCAGCATTTT
abundance: many
len: 14
d_gene: NA
j_gene: TRBJ1-5
v_gene: TRBV12-3/TRBV12-4

CDR3aa: CASSHGQSDTEAFF
CDR3nt: TGTGCCAGCAGCCATGGACAGAGCGATACTGAAGCTTTCTTT
abundance: many
len: 14
d_gene: NA
j_gene: TRBJ1-1
v_gene: TRBV9

CDR3aa: CASSPTRQYTGELFF
CDR3nt: TGCGCCAGCAGCCCAACTCGGCAATACACCGGGGAGCTGTTTTTT
abundance: few
len: 15
d_gene: NA
j_gene: TRBJ2-2
v_gene: TRBV5-1

CDR3aa: CASRAPNSGGGSQETQYF
CDR3nt: TGTGCCAGCAGGGCTCCCAATTCGGGGGGGGGATCCCAAGAGACCCAGTACTTC
abundance: NA
len: 18
d_gene: TRBD2
j_gene: TRBJ2-5
v_gene: TRBV11-2

CDR3aa: CSARRPSGGDGEQFF
CDR3nt: TGCAGTGCTAGAAGGCCCTCGGGGGGAGATGGTGAGCAGTTCTTC
abundance: few
len: 15
d_gene: TRBD2
j_gene: TRBJ2-1
v_gene: TRBV20-1

CDR3aa: CASSSTGGSGSYEQYF
CDR3nt: TGTGCCAGCAGCTCGACGGGGGGTAGCGGGAGTTACGAGCAGTACTTC
abundance: few
len: 16
d_gene: TRBD2
j_gene: TRBJ2-7
v_gene: TRBV7-9

CDR3aa: CASRGLAGADTQYF
CDR3nt: TGTGCCAGCAGGGGACTAGCGGGGGCAGATACGCAGTATTTT
abundance: NA
len: 14
d_gene: TRBD2
j_gene: TRBJ2-3
v_gene: TRBV6-1

CDR3aa: CATGAGSSNQPQHF
CDR3nt: TGTGCCACCGGGGCAGGATCTAGCAATCAGCCCCAGCATTTT
abundance: NA
len: 14
d_gene: NA
j_gene: TRBJ1-5
v_gene: TRBV10-3

CDR3aa: CSSHWAGGTEAFF
CDR3nt: TGCAGCTCTCATTGGGCCGGGGGTACTGAAGCTTTCTTT
abundance: NA
len: 13
d_gene: NA
j_gene: TRBJ1-1
v_gene: TRBV29-1

CDR3aa: CASSEGGWVNQPQHF
CDR3nt: TGTGCCAGCAGTGAAGGAGGGTGGGTCAATCAGCCCCAGCATTTT
abundance: few
len: 15
d_gene: NA
j_gene: TRBJ1-5
v_gene: TRBV6-1

CDR3aa: CASSVEAGNTGELFF
CDR3nt: TGTGCCAGCAGCGTAGAGGCAGGAAACACCGGGGAGCTGTTTTTT
abundance: few
len: 15
d_gene: NA
j_gene: TRBJ2-2
v_gene: TRBV9

CDR3aa: CASSWGTGASGSLNTGELFF
CDR3nt: TGCGCCAGCAGCTGGGGGACAGGAGCTAGCGGGAGCCTGAACACCGGGGAGCTGTTTTTT
abundance: NA
len: 20
d_gene: TRBD2
j_gene: TRBJ2-2
v_gene: TRBV5-1

CDR3aa: CASQTGDNEKLFF
CDR3nt: TGTGCCAGCCAGACCGGAGACAATGAAAAACTGTTTTTT
abundance: NA
len: 13
d_gene: NA
j_gene: TRBJ1-4
v_gene: TRBV25-1

CDR3aa: CSARDGLGRGGRETQYF
CDR3nt: TGCAGTGCTAGAGATGGGTTGGGAAGGGGTGGGCGAGAGACCCAGTACTTC
abundance: few
len: 17
d_gene: NA
j_gene: TRBJ2-5
v_gene: TRBV20-1

CDR3aa: CASGLDRALAFF
CDR3nt: TGTGCCAGCGGCCTAGACAGGGCTTTGGCTTTCTTT
abundance: many
len: 12
d_gene: TRBD1
j_gene: TRBJ1-1
v_gene: TRBV6-5

CDR3aa: CSVEGEVGHNTEAFF
CDR3nt: TGCAGCGTTGAGGGGGAAGTGGGTCATAACACTGAAGCTTTCTTT
abundance: many
len: 15
d_gene: NA
j_gene: TRBJ1-1
v_gene: TRBV29-1

CDR3aa: CSALVAEPPYEQYF
CDR3nt: TGCAGTGCCCTTGTGGCTGAGCCCCCATACGAGCAGTACTTC
abundance: NA
len: 14
d_gene: NA
j_gene: TRBJ2-7
v_gene: TRBV20-1

CDR3aa: CASSYSFSSQGTQYF
CDR3nt: TGTGCCAGCAGTTACTCGTTTTCCAGCCAGGGGACCCAGTACTTC
abundance: NA
len: 15
d_gene: NA
j_gene: TRBJ2-5
v_gene: TRBV6-5

CDR3aa: CASSLVVGVDTGELFF
CDR3nt: TGTGCCAGCAGTTTAGTTGTGGGAGTAGACACCGGGGAGCTGTTTTTT
abundance: NA
len: 16
d_gene: NA
j_gene: TRBJ2-2
v_gene: TRBV12-3/TRBV12-4

CDR3aa: CASSLEGTFTEAFF
CDR3nt: TGCGCCAGCAGCTTAGAAGGGACATTTACTGAAGCTTTCTTT
abundance: few
len: 14
d_gene: NA
j_gene: TRBJ1-1
v_gene: TRBV5-1

CDR3aa: CASTPQNTEAFF
CDR3nt: TGTGCCAGCACGCCCCAGAACACTGAAGCTTTCTTT
abundance: many
len: 12
d_gene: NA
j_gene: TRBJ1-1
v_gene: TRBV2

CDR3aa: CASSSQTRGAYEQYF
CDR3nt: TGTGCCAGCAGCTCTCAGACCAGGGGGGCGTACGAGCAGTACTTC
abundance: NA
len: 15
d_gene: NA
j_gene: TRBJ2-7
v_gene: TRBV7-4

CDR3aa: CASSWGDQYEQYF
CDR3nt: TGTGCCAGCAGCTGGGGAGACCAGTACGAGCAGTACTTC
abundance: few
len: 13
d_gene: NA
j_gene: TRBJ2-7
v_gene: TRBV5-6

CDR3aa: CASSVPPQRKLPYEQYF
CDR3nt: TGTGCCAGCAGTGTACCCCCCCAGCGCAAGTTGCCGTACGAGCAGTACTTC
abundance: once
len: 17
d_gene: NA
j_gene: TRBJ2-7
v_gene: TRBV2

CDR3aa: CSARDAPGHNSPLHF
CDR3nt: TGCAGTGCTAGAGATGCGCCGGGACATAATTCACCCCTCCACTTT
abundance: few
len: 15
d_gene: NA
j_gene: TRBJ1-6
v_gene: TRBV20-1

CDR3aa: CASSELRGEKLFF
CDR3nt: TGTGCCAGCAGTGAACTGAGGGGAGAAAAACTGTTTTTT
abundance: NA
len: 13
d_gene: NA
j_gene: TRBJ1-4
v_gene: TRBV2

CDR3aa: CASPYEGVAEAFF
CDR3nt: TGTGCCAGCCCCTACGAGGGAGTCGCTGAAGCTTTCTTT
abundance: NA
len: 13
d_gene: NA
j_gene: TRBJ1-1
v_gene: TRBV2

CDR3aa: CATSRDQPQGAFF
CDR3nt: TGTGCCACCAGCAGAGACCAACCACAGGGGGCTTTCTTT
abundance: NA
len: 13
d_gene: TRBD1
j_gene: TRBJ1-1
v_gene: TRBV15

CDR3aa: CASSLAPSGEPQHF
CDR3nt: TGCGCCAGCAGCTTGGCCCCGAGCGGGGAGCCCCAGCATTTT
abundance: few
len: 14
d_gene: NA
j_gene: TRBJ1-5
v_gene: TRBV5-1